This is a list of T cell receptor beta chains from one sample in a study of T-cell reconstitution after alpha-beta-depleted transplantation in children. In TCRdb, the PCR reads were re-called with MiXCR into one record per CDR3 protein. The sample has about 460,000 distinct CDR3 sequences; about 10% are singletons. The source material was PBMCs, sampled before TCRalphabeta/CD19-depleted stem cell transplant. The receptors were sampled from a child aged 2 to 9 with inherited bone marrow failure, due to receive a stem cell transplant. The CDR3 runs from the conserved cysteine through the conserved F or W. Fields, in order: D gene, clone size, CDR3 length, V gene, J gene, CDR3 protein, CDR3 DNA. D genes are given only for firm matches. Expanded clones are given a class, and other clones once, few, many or no size at all.

D: NA; size: many; length: 14; V: TRBV4-1; J: TRBJ2-5; CDR3: CASSQYRAGETQYF; DNA: TGCGCCAGCAGCCAATACAGGGCGGGAGAGACCCAGTACTTC
D: TRBD2; size: NA; length: 16; V: TRBV7-2; J: TRBJ2-2; CDR3: CASSRLAGSGTGELFF; DNA: TGTGCCAGCAGCCGACTAGCGGGATCCGGCACCGGGGAGCTGTTTTTT
D: NA; size: many; length: 16; V: TRBV6-2/TRBV6-3; J: TRBJ2-6; CDR3: CASSYSGGSGANVLTF; DNA: TGTGCCAGCAGTTACTCCGGGGGCTCTGGGGCCAACGTCCTGACTTTC
D: TRBD2; size: many; length: 16; V: TRBV24-1; J: TRBJ2-3; CDR3: CATSDPGTSVTDTQYF; DNA: TGTGCCACCAGTGACCCCGGGACTAGCGTCACAGATACGCAGTATTTT
D: NA; size: many; length: 13; V: TRBV5-1; J: TRBJ2-3; CDR3: CASSLIPEDTQYF; DNA: TGCGCCAGCAGCTTGATCCCAGAAGATACGCAGTATTTT
D: TRBD1; size: NA; length: 16; V: TRBV28; J: TRBJ2-5; CDR3: CASTAPGQGAKETQYF; DNA: TGTGCCAGCACAGCTCCGGGACAGGGGGCAAAGGAGACCCAGTACTTC
D: NA; size: many; length: 13; V: TRBV20-1; J: TRBJ1-2; CDR3: CSAERKSDYGYTF; DNA: TGCAGTGCCGAGAGGAAATCAGACTATGGCTACACCTTC
D: NA; size: many; length: 15; V: TRBV12-3/TRBV12-4; J: TRBJ2-1; CDR3: CASAQRIDRIHEQFF; DNA: TGTGCCAGCGCTCAGCGTATAGACCGGATACATGAGCAGTTCTTC
D: TRBD1; size: many; length: 13; V: TRBV5-1; J: TRBJ1-6; CDR3: CARTGTGNSPLHF; DNA: TGCGCCAGGACCGGGACAGGCAATTCACCCCTCCACTTT
D: TRBD2; size: NA; length: 18; V: TRBV4-3; J: TRBJ2-1; CDR3: CASSHGIWISGILNEQFF; DNA: TGCGCCAGCAGCCACGGAATATGGATTAGCGGGATCTTGAATGAGCAGTTCTTC
D: NA; size: many; length: 17; V: TRBV27; J: TRBJ2-1; CDR3: CASSLFAGAYSYNEQFF; DNA: TGTGCCAGCAGTTTATTCGCAGGGGCTTACTCCTACAATGAGCAGTTCTTC
D: NA; size: NA; length: 14; V: TRBV10-3; J: TRBJ2-1; CDR3: CAISMDFNYNEQFF; DNA: TGTGCCATCAGCATGGACTTCAACTACAATGAGCAGTTCTTC
D: NA; size: many; length: 14; V: TRBV19; J: TRBJ2-2; CDR3: CASSITDNTGELFF; DNA: TGTGCCAGTAGTATTACCGATAACACCGGGGAGCTGTTTTTT
D: TRBD2; size: many; length: 17; V: TRBV6-2/TRBV6-3; J: TRBJ2-2; CDR3: CASSYFGPASGFGELFF; DNA: TGTGCCAGCAGTTACTTCGGCCCGGCTAGCGGATTCGGGGAGCTGTTTTTT
D: NA; size: few; length: 15; V: TRBV18; J: TRBJ2-1; CDR3: CASSSQGREESEQFF; DNA: TGTGCCAGCTCATCCCAGGGGCGAGAAGAGTCGGAGCAGTTCTTC
D: NA; size: NA; length: 15; V: TRBV7-9; J: TRBJ2-7; CDR3: CASGVGERVSYEQYF; DNA: TGTGCCAGCGGCGTGGGGGAGAGGGTCTCCTACGAGCAGTACTTC
D: NA; size: few; length: 15; V: TRBV18; J: TRBJ1-3; CDR3: CASSPDRNSGNTIYF; DNA: TGTGCCAGCTCACCCGACAGAAACTCTGGAAACACCATATATTTT
D: NA; size: many; length: 14; V: TRBV29-1; J: TRBJ2-3; CDR3: CSVATLAFTDTQYF; DNA: TGCAGCGTTGCGACTCTAGCCTTCACAGATACGCAGTATTTT
D: TRBD1; size: many; length: 15; V: TRBV29-1; J: TRBJ2-5; CDR3: CSVEKGAHSIETQYF; DNA: TGCAGCGTTGAAAAGGGGGCGCATTCTATAGAGACCCAGTACTTC
D: NA; size: many; length: 14; V: TRBV29-1; J: TRBJ2-2; CDR3: CSAKGNMNTGELFF; DNA: TGCAGCGCCAAGGGGAACATGAACACCGGGGAGCTGTTTTTT
D: NA; size: many; length: 13; V: TRBV27; J: TRBJ2-4; CDR3: CASSTSAKNIQYF; DNA: TGTGCCAGCAGTACCTCCGCCAAAAACATTCAGTACTTC
D: NA; size: few; length: 14; V: TRBV4-3; J: TRBJ2-1; CDR3: CASSQLRAGNEQFF; DNA: TGCGCCAGCAGCCAATTAAGAGCGGGTAATGAGCAGTTCTTC
D: NA; size: many; length: 14; V: TRBV4-3; J: TRBJ1-1; CDR3: CASSQEGGWTEAFF; DNA: TGCGCCAGCAGCCAAGAGGGCGGTTGGACTGAAGCTTTCTTT
D: NA; size: many; length: 13; V: TRBV5-1; J: TRBJ2-5; CDR3: CASSLTLGETQYF; DNA: TGCGCCAGCAGCCTGACCTTAGGAGAGACCCAGTACTTC
D: NA; size: many; length: 10; V: TRBV20-1; J: TRBJ2-1; CDR3: CSAVRSEQFF; DNA: TGCAGTGCGGTGAGATCGGAACAGTTCTTC
D: TRBD2; size: few; length: 14; V: TRBV7-8; J: TRBJ2-3; CDR3: CASSHPREGGTQYF; DNA: TGTGCCAGCAGCCACCCCCGGGAGGGAGGCACGCAGTATTTT
D: NA; size: many; length: 17; V: TRBV7-2; J: TRBJ2-1; CDR3: CASSLASSARTYNEQFF; DNA: TGTGCCAGCAGCTTAGCTTCTAGCGCTAGAACCTACAATGAGCAGTTCTTC
D: NA; size: NA; length: 16; V: TRBV4-3; J: TRBJ2-5; CDR3: CASSPGIGRDEETQYF; DNA: TGCGCCAGCAGCCCCGGTATAGGGCGGGACGAAGAGACCCAGTACTTC
D: TRBD2; size: few; length: 17; V: TRBV6-2/TRBV6-3; J: TRBJ2-1; CDR3: CASSYRTSGPPDSEQFF; DNA: TGTGCCAGCAGTTACCGAACTAGCGGGCCCCCTGATAGTGAGCAGTTCTTC
D: NA; size: many; length: 14; V: TRBV5-1; J: TRBJ2-1; CDR3: CASSLGTTHNEQFF; DNA: TGCGCCAGCAGCTTGGGGACCACCCACAATGAGCAGTTCTTC
D: TRBD2; size: many; length: 18; V: TRBV3-1; J: TRBJ2-6; CDR3: CASSPGTSGGSGANVLTF; DNA: TGTGCCAGCAGCCCGGGGACTAGCGGGGGCTCTGGGGCCAACGTCCTGACTTTC
D: TRBD2; size: NA; length: 20; V: TRBV4-2; J: TRBJ2-1; CDR3: CASSQRHPLRLAGDYNEQFF; DNA: TGTGCCAGCAGCCAACGCCACCCGTTGCGACTAGCGGGAGACTACAATGAGCAGTTCTTC
D: NA; size: many; length: 17; V: TRBV4-2; J: TRBJ1-5; CDR3: CASSQDIGAGGGQPQHF; DNA: TGTGCCAGCAGCCAAGATATTGGGGCGGGGGGCGGACAGCCCCAGCATTTT
D: NA; size: many; length: 12; V: TRBV20-1; J: TRBJ2-7; CDR3: CSAIREPYEQYF; DNA: TGCAGTGCTATACGGGAGCCGTACGAGCAGTACTTC
D: NA; size: few; length: 14; V: TRBV12-3/TRBV12-4; J: TRBJ1-2; CDR3: CASSPSLANYGYTF; DNA: TGTGCCAGCAGTCCGTCGTTAGCTAACTATGGCTACACCTTC
D: TRBD2; size: few; length: 15; V: TRBV20-1; J: TRBJ2-7; CDR3: CSASALAEPAYEQYF; DNA: TGCAGTGCTAGTGCGCTAGCGGAGCCAGCCTACGAGCAGTACTTC
D: TRBD1; size: NA; length: 17; V: TRBV20-1; J: TRBJ1-5; CDR3: CSAVLRTGFGRNQPQHF; DNA: TGCAGTGCTGTACTACGGACAGGGTTCGGCCGCAATCAGCCCCAGCATTTT
D: NA; size: many; length: 15; V: TRBV28; J: TRBJ2-7; CDR3: CASSPEEALPYEQYF; DNA: TGTGCCAGCAGTCCCGAAGAGGCCCTCCCCTACGAGCAGTACTTC
D: NA; size: many; length: 15; V: TRBV2; J: TRBJ2-1; CDR3: CASSDWGLAGYEQFF; DNA: TGTGCCAGCAGTGATTGGGGTCTAGCTGGCTATGAGCAGTTCTTC
D: TRBD2; size: NA; length: 16; V: TRBV6-2/TRBV6-3; J: TRBJ2-4; CDR3: CASSYGRETAKNTQYF; DNA: TGTGCCAGCAGTTACGGGCGGGAGACGGCCAAAAACACTCAGTACTTC
D: NA; size: many; length: 13; V: TRBV12-3/TRBV12-4; J: TRBJ2-7; CDR3: CASSETELYEQYF; DNA: TGTGCCAGCAGCGAGACAGAACTCTACGAGCAGTACTTC
D: TRBD1; size: NA; length: 16; V: TRBV6-1; J: TRBJ1-5; CDR3: CASSPRTGGSNQPQHF; DNA: TGTGCCAGCAGCCCTCGCACAGGGGGAAGCAATCAGCCCCAGCATTTT
D: TRBD1; size: many; length: 14; V: TRBV29-1; J: TRBJ2-2; CDR3: CSVTGQGNFGELFF; DNA: TGCAGCGTGACGGGACAGGGAAATTTCGGGGAGCTGTTTTTT
D: TRBD2; size: NA; length: 16; V: TRBV4-2; J: TRBJ2-1; CDR3: CASSQVTGTSFLEQFF; DNA: TGTGCCAGCAGCCAAGTTACCGGGACTAGCTTCCTTGAGCAGTTCTTC
D: TRBD1; size: many; length: 14; V: TRBV29-1; J: TRBJ2-7; CDR3: CSVDRGTGTYEQYF; DNA: TGCAGCGTTGATAGAGGGACAGGAACCTACGAGCAGTACTTC
D: TRBD2; size: many; length: 18; V: TRBV28; J: TRBJ2-5; CDR3: CASSLWSLAGVDQETQYF; DNA: TGTGCCAGCAGTTTATGGTCGCTAGCGGGAGTAGACCAAGAGACCCAGTACTTC
D: TRBD2; size: NA; length: 14; V: TRBV19; J: TRBJ2-1; CDR3: CASRGLGGYNEQFF; DNA: TGTGCCAGTAGAGGACTAGGAGGGTACAATGAGCAGTTCTTC
D: NA; size: many; length: 15; V: TRBV5-5; J: TRBJ1-3; CDR3: CASCSIPGLGNTIYF; DNA: TGTGCCAGTTGTTCGATTCCAGGGCTTGGAAACACCATATATTTT